This T cell receptor beta chain appears in the sequencing data of a study of cytomegalovirus exposure and HLA in healthy donors. Remarks on this clone: The sample carries other DNA sequences with the same CDR3.

This CDR3 has 12 amino acids. The V gene's germline CDR1 is SEHNR and CDR2 FQNEAQ (reference sequence). Trimming stripped 5 bases from V and 1 base from J, with 6 bases between. The PCR made use of 60 Vbeta and 13 Jbeta primers. Profiled with immunoSEQ multiplex PCR; TCRdb holds only in-frame clones, not every one. The table includes fewer than 250,000 clones, approximately 79% detected once. The sample consisted of PBMCs. The chain combines TRBV7-9 with TRBJ2-7; D gene unclear. This receptor was taken from a woman aged 18 to 35 in good health and CMV-seronegative. In nucleotides, the CDR3 is TGTGCCAGCAGCCCCCTTTCCTACGAGCAGTACTTC. Translated: CASSPLSYEQYF.